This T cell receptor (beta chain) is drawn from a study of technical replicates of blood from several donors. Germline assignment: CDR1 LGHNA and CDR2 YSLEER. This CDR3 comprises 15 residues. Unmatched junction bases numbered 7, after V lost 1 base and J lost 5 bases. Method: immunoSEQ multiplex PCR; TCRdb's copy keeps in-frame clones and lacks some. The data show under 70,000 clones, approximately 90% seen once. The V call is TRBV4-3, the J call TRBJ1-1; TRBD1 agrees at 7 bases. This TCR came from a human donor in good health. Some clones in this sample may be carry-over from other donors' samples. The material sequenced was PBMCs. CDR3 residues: CASSQGFTGDTEAFF. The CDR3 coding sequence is TGCGCCAGCAGCCAAGGATTTACAGGGGATACTGAAGCTTTCTTT.